The entry below gives a single T cell receptor (beta chain) sequence along with its context. Original processing notes: Nucleated cell counts were estimated from reference gene primer amplification. The assay was immunoSEQ multiplex PCR, and TCRdb's table has in-frame clones only and misses some. That table supplies the V and J calls and clone size; D and trimming were determined from the DNA. The sample yields approximately 50,000 clones, around 90% seen once. This sample is part of a study of blood T cell repertoires in COVID-19. As for the study in general: Acute-phase and convalescent COVID-19 samples originated in the United States, Italy and Spain. The cDNA or gDNA used as material had been derived from T cells, B-cell-depleted T cells, or PBMCs.

The germline V gene encodes CDR1 SNHLY and CDR2 FYNNEI. The CDR3 is 14 residues long. Trimming took off 7 bases at V and 4 bases at J, with 14 bases between the two ends. Sequenced: peripheral blood. This sequence was found in a woman older than 75 with acute or convalescent COVID-19. V usage is TRBV2 and J usage is TRBJ1-5, with a possible D match to TRBD1 (6 bases). The chain's CDR3 is CASTTQGENQPQHF. As DNA, the CDR3 is TGTGCCAGCACTACACAGGGAGAGAATCAGCCCCAGCATTTT.